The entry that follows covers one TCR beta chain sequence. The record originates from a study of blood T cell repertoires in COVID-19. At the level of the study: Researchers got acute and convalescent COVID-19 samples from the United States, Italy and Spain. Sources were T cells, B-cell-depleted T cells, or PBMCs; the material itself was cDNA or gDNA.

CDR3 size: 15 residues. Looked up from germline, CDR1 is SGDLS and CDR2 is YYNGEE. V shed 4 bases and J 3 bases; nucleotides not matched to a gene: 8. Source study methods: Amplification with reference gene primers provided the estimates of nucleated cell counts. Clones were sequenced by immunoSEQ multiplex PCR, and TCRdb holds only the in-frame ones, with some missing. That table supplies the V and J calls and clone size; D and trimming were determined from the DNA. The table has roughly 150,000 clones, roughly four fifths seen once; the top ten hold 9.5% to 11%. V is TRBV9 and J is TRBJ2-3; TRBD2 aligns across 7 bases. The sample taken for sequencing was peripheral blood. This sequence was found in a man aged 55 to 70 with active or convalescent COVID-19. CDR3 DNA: TGTGCCAGCAGCCCAAGACTAGCCGAGACAGATACGCAGTATTTT. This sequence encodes CASSPRLAETDTQYF.